This is a list of T cell receptor beta chains from one sample in a study of cytomegalovirus exposure and HLA in healthy donors. Sequencing was performed with immunoSEQ multiplex PCR; in TCRdb, only in-frame clones are kept and a portion is missing. The table shows 95,000 to 150,000 clones, with about 83% occurring only once. The sample comprised PBMCs. Source of these receptors: a woman in her twenties or thirties in good health and CMV-seronegative. Each CDR3 is given with its conserved first and last residue. The order of the fields is CDR3 protein, V gene, J gene.

cdr3_aa: CASSQSGRIRGFYGYTF
v_call: TRBV23-1
j_call: TRBJ1-2

cdr3_aa: CASSFPGDGNYEQYF
v_call: TRBV7-9
j_call: TRBJ2-7

cdr3_aa: CASSRFKRGNEKLFF
v_call: TRBV25-1
j_call: TRBJ1-4

cdr3_aa: CACGTRTGVPSSYEQYF
v_call: TRBV10-3
j_call: TRBJ2-7

cdr3_aa: CASSSRQGMNTEAFF
v_call: TRBV5-4
j_call: TRBJ1-1

cdr3_aa: CASSSNPNTEAFF
v_call: TRBV7-6
j_call: TRBJ1-1

cdr3_aa: CASSLGTTGYRMDTQYF
v_call: TRBV7-8
j_call: TRBJ2-3

cdr3_aa: CASSLTSGAPYEQYF
v_call: TRBV5-6
j_call: TRBJ2-7

cdr3_aa: CASSLSTGTGLYGYTF
v_call: TRBV7-2
j_call: TRBJ1-2

cdr3_aa: CASSQGISYEQYF
v_call: TRBV14
j_call: TRBJ2-7

cdr3_aa: CASRQFTGGRAFF
v_call: TRBV9
j_call: TRBJ1-1

cdr3_aa: CASSSQGAWGRKDTQYF
v_call: TRBV27
j_call: TRBJ2-3

cdr3_aa: CASYLAGGYEQFF
v_call: TRBV7-2
j_call: TRBJ2-1

cdr3_aa: CASRTSGGSNTGELFF
v_call: TRBV27
j_call: TRBJ2-2

cdr3_aa: CASNHGAGGGNNEQFF
v_call: TRBV19
j_call: TRBJ2-1

cdr3_aa: CAWSAQGGYTF
v_call: TRBV30
j_call: TRBJ1-2

cdr3_aa: CASSPGTGTGYTEAFF
v_call: TRBV9
j_call: TRBJ1-1

cdr3_aa: CASSGSNYGYTF
v_call: TRBV12-5
j_call: TRBJ1-2

cdr3_aa: CASSPVGQGGEQYF
v_call: TRBV7-3
j_call: TRBJ2-7

cdr3_aa: CASSQEIVSGISGNTIYF
v_call: TRBV4-1
j_call: TRBJ1-3

cdr3_aa: CASSSGTGIYNEQFF
v_call: TRBV5-4
j_call: TRBJ2-1

cdr3_aa: CASSFIQGGSLTIYYGYTF
v_call: TRBV11-2
j_call: TRBJ1-2

cdr3_aa: CASSQRALETQYF
v_call: TRBV14
j_call: TRBJ2-5

cdr3_aa: CASSPGAGVTGELFF
v_call: TRBV7-3
j_call: TRBJ2-2

cdr3_aa: CASSPLRRLAGGYTF
v_call: TRBV7-8
j_call: TRBJ1-2

cdr3_aa: CASSMSGQALYEQYF
v_call: TRBV19
j_call: TRBJ2-7

cdr3_aa: CASSTRQEDANHF
v_call: TRBV6-6
j_call: TRBJ2-7

cdr3_aa: CASSLVGTGIYEQYF
v_call: TRBV5-6
j_call: TRBJ2-7

cdr3_aa: CASAVKGVPEQFF
v_call: TRBV2
j_call: TRBJ2-1

cdr3_aa: CAISGGRGRGQETQYF
v_call: TRBV10-3
j_call: TRBJ2-5

cdr3_aa: CASSKGQGSTDTQYF
v_call: TRBV25-1
j_call: TRBJ2-3

cdr3_aa: CASSASGGVDTQYF
v_call: TRBV7-6
j_call: TRBJ2-3

cdr3_aa: CASSLWGRGAYNEQFF
v_call: TRBV5-1
j_call: TRBJ2-1

cdr3_aa: CASSQETGLDTQYF
v_call: TRBV4-1
j_call: TRBJ2-3

cdr3_aa: CAWSPGGSGGLYNEQFF
v_call: TRBV30
j_call: TRBJ2-1

cdr3_aa: CASSWDRGRDTQYF
v_call: TRBV6-5
j_call: TRBJ2-3

cdr3_aa: CASSLAGTSNSDEQYF
v_call: TRBV5-4
j_call: TRBJ2-7

cdr3_aa: CASSQGSPTGGNTEAFF
v_call: TRBV4-3
j_call: TRBJ1-1

cdr3_aa: CASSEGGFSGNTIYF
v_call: TRBV6-1
j_call: TRBJ1-3

cdr3_aa: CASSGDRGGNEQFF
v_call: TRBV6-1
j_call: TRBJ2-1

cdr3_aa: CASSLLQVGQGEAFF
v_call: TRBV7-8
j_call: TRBJ1-1

cdr3_aa: CASSASLGQNYGYTF
v_call: TRBV2
j_call: TRBJ1-2

cdr3_aa: CASSGGQGYGYTF
v_call: TRBV5-8
j_call: TRBJ1-2

cdr3_aa: CASSRSGTDNSPLHF
v_call: TRBV7-9
j_call: TRBJ1-6

cdr3_aa: CASSRGGGGRETQYF
v_call: TRBV6-7
j_call: TRBJ2-5

cdr3_aa: CASTPQGNQPQHF
v_call: TRBV2
j_call: TRBJ1-5

cdr3_aa: CASGDSYEQYF
v_call: TRBV7-9
j_call: TRBJ2-7

cdr3_aa: CASIRLGLHYNSPLHF
v_call: TRBV6-6
j_call: TRBJ1-6

cdr3_aa: CASSLVSPNEQFF
v_call: TRBV7-9
j_call: TRBJ2-1

cdr3_aa: CASGTSGGARTGELFF
v_call: TRBV2
j_call: TRBJ2-2

cdr3_aa: CASSLLSLAGYTDTQYF
v_call: TRBV5-1
j_call: TRBJ2-3